This TCR beta chain was obtained from a study of shared clonotypes between healthy human individuals. This clone has only a few counts. Its target is unknown. Compared with germline, one end of the junction differs, possibly owing to a read error. The assay was carried out at the deep level. Produced via immunoSEQ multiplex PCR; TCRdb's table is partial and in-frame only. This sample yields about 660,000 clones, of which around 67% are seen a single time; approximately 1.7% belongs to the top ten. Study-level findings and limits: Against clonotypes common to all four donors, non-shared ones had lower generation probabilities. The rarefaction results pointed to incomplete sorted-subset sequencing despite large depth. Four donors shared around 5.1% of their naive CD4 clonotypes.

This CDR3 contains 15 residues. Germline V gives CDR1 MNHEY, CDR2 SVGAGI. Material: memory CD4+ T cells sorted from blood. The subset: CD45RA-negative fraction. V and J are TRBV6-5 and TRBJ2-7, with 7 nucleotides matching TRBD2. The origin of this receptor is a woman under 40 in good health. The CDR3 bases are TGTGCCAGCAGTATCGTAGCGGGCAATTCCTACGAGCGGTACTTC. The encoded protein is CASSIVAGNSYERYF.